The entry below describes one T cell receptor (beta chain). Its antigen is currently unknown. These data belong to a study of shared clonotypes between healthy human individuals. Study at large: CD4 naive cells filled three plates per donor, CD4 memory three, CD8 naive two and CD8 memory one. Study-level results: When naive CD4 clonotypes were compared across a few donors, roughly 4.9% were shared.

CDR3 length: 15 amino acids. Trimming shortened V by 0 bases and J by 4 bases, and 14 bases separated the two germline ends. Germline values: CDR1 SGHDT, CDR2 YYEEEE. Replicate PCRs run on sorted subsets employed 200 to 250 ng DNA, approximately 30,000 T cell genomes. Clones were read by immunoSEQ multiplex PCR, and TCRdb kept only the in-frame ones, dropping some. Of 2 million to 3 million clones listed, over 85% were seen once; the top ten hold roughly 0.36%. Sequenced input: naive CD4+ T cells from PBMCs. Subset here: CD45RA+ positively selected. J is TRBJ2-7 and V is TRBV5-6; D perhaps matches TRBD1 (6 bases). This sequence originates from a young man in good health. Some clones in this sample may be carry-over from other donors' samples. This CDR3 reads CASSLGGRGWYEQYF. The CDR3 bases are TGTGCCAGCAGCTTGGGTGGCAGGGGATGGTACGAGCAGTACTTC.